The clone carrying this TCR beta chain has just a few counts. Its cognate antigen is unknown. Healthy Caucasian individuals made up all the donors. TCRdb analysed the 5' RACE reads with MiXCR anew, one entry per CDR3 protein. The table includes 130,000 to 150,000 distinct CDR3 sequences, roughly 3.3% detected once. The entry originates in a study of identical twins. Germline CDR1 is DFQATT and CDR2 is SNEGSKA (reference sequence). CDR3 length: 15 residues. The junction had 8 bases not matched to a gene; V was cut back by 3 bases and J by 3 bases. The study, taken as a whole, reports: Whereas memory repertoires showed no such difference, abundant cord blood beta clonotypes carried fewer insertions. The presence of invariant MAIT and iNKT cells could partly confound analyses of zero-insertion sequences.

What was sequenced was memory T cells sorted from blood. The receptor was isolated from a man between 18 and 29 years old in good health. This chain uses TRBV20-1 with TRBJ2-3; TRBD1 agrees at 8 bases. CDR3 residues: CSASRTGFGTDTQYF. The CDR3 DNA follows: TGCAGTGCTAGTAGGACAGGGTTTGGAACAGATACGCAGTATTTT.